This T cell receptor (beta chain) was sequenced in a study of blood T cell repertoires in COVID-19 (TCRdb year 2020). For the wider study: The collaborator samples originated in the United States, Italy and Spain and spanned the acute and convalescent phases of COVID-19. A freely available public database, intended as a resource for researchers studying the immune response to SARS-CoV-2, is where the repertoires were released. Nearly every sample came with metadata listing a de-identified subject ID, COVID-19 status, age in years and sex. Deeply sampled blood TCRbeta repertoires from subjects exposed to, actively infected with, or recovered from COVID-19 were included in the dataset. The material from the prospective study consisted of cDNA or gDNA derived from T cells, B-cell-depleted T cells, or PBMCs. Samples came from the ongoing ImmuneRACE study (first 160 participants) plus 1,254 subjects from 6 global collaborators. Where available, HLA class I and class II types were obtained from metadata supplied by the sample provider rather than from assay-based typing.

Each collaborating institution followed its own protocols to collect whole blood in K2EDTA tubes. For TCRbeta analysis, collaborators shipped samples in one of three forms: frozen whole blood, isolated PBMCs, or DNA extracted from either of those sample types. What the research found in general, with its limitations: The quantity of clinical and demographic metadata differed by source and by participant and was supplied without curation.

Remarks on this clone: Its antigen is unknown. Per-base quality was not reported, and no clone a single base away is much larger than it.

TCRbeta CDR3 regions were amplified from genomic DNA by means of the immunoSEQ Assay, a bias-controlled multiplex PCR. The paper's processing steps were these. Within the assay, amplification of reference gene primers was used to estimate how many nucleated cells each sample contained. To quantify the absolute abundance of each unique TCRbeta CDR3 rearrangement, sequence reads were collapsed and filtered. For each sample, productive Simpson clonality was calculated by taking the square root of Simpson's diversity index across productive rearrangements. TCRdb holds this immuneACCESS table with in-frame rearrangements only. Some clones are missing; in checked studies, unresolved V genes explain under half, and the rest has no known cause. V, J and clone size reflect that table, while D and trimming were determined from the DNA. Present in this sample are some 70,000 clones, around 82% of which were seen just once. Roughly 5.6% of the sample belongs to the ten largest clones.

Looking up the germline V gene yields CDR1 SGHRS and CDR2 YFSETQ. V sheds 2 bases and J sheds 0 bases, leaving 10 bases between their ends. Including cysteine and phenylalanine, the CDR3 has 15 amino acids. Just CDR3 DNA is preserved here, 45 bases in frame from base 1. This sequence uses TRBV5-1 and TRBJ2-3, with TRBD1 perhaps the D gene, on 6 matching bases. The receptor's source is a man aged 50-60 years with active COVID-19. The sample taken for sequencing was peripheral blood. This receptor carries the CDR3 CASSFVGQSTDTQYF. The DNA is TGCGCCAGCAGCTTCGTAGGACAGAGCACAGATACGCAGTATTTT.